Listed below are T cell receptor beta chains from one sample, sequenced in a study of blood T cell repertoires in COVID-19. The method was immunoSEQ multiplex PCR; TCRdb's version includes in-frame clones alone and lacks a portion of them. The sample has about 78,000 clones, around nine tenths seen once; the top ten hold about 5%. Sequenced input: peripheral blood. These receptors originate from a man in his forties or fifties with active or convalescent COVID-19. Both conserved end residues are part of each CDR3.

>TRBV9|TRBJ1-2
CASSVGGGQNYGYTF
>TRBV7-2|TRBJ2-5
CASSIGLPGQETQYF
>TRBV6-1|TRBJ1-2
CASSDPGTGFYGYTF
>TRBV10-3|TRBJ1-5
CAISPTTGQPQHF
>TRBV9|TRBJ1-1
CASSVGETEAFF
>TRBV7-2|TRBJ2-7
CASSLEGTSGGAREQYF
>TRBV29-1|TRBJ2-5
CSVEGLEIMETQYF
>TRBV2|TRBJ1-3
CASSEGGTGGGNTIYF
>TRBV2|TRBJ2-5
CASGGRTGGETQYF
>TRBV4-2|TRBJ1-1
CASSQARGDTEAFF
>TRBV5-1|TRBJ2-3
CASSLTSGGPDTQYF
>TRBV5-4|TRBJ1-6
CASSYQGAGNSPLHF
>TRBV5-1|TRBJ2-1
CASSLASENEQFF
>TRBV6-2/TRBV6-3|TRBJ2-2
CASSYSGAPTGELFF
>TRBV19|TRBJ1-2
CASSIAPGDYGYTF
>TRBV18|TRBJ2-2
CASSPPGQGNTGELFF
>TRBV6-1|TRBJ1-5
CASSEGEGQPQHF
>TRBV6-1|TRBJ2-3
CASSEAKTSTDTQYF
>TRBV28|TRBJ1-6
CASSPGSSYNSPLHF
>TRBV9|TRBJ2-3
CASSAWDRDDTQYF
>TRBV12-2|TRBJ2-5
CASRSTPQGASGETQYF
>TRBV19|TRBJ1-2
CASSMGGDYGYTF
>TRBV5-1|TRBJ2-3
CASSSLAGTDTQYF
>TRBV28|TRBJ1-2
CASSRQGAGGYTF
>TRBV2|TRBJ1-5
CASSEGGGRNQPQHF
>TRBV10-3|TRBJ1-4
CAISDSSGTNNEKLFF
>TRBV2|TRBJ2-7
CASRRDRLSYEQYF
>TRBV3-1/TRBV3-2|TRBJ2-1
CASSQQRGGGDEQFF
>TRBV27|TRBJ1-5
CASSLQGLNQPQHF
>TRBV19|TRBJ1-5
CASSIEGLSNQPQHF
>TRBV28|TRBJ1-2
CASRPTVPNYGYTF
>TRBV2|TRBJ1-5
CASSEGGSSNQPQHF
>TRBV5-1|TRBJ2-7
CASSLGQGFPYEQYF
>TRBV6-2/TRBV6-3|TRBJ1-6
CASSYPLHRESSYNSPLHF
>TRBV14|TRBJ2-3
CASSQGAGGVTDTQYF
>TRBV18|TRBJ1-1
CASSPPGVTEAFF
>TRBV4-3|TRBJ2-7
CASSLATGSYEQYF
>TRBV9|TRBJ1-1
CASSVAPTGKVAEAFF
>TRBV14|TRBJ2-3
CASSRTGNTDTQYF
>TRBV25-1|TRBJ1-2
CASSEGTGGGYGYTF
>TRBV5-1|TRBJ1-2
CASCRDRDGYTF
>TRBV5-4|TRBJ2-3
CASSLAGRSTDTQYF
>TRBV6-5|TRBJ2-5
CASGGTVQETQYF
>TRBV19|TRBJ2-1
CASSRDSYNEQFF
>TRBV6-1|TRBJ1-4
CASSGGQGPTTNEKLFF
>TRBV7-8|TRBJ2-5
CASSFPGQPQETQYF
>TRBV6-5|TRBJ2-1
CASSYSSRSSYNEQFF
>TRBV2|TRBJ2-5
CASTPRSSEETQYF
>TRBV19|TRBJ1-1
CASSIGRNTEAFF
>TRBV28|TRBJ1-1
CASSLGQGGRTEAFF
>TRBV5-5|TRBJ1-6
CASSWDINSPLHF
>TRBV5-4|TRBJ2-3
CASSEGLAGVDTQYF
>TRBV7-2|TRBJ1-1
CASSPRSGMNTEAFF
>TRBV12-3/TRBV12-4|TRBJ2-1
CASTLRNNEQFF